Presented here are 17 T cell receptor beta chains from one specimen sequenced in a study of early T cells in non-severe SARS-CoV-2 infection. Each CDR3 protein is one row after TCRdb ran MiXCR on the 5' RACE reads. The sample has 25,000 to 35,000 distinct CDR3 sequences, around 5.2% seen once. Input material: whole blood. These receptors came from an adult who was a healthcare worker with PCR-confirmed SARS-CoV-2 infection or an uninfected control (not recorded which).

Ten or more counts support this clonotype. The chain employs TRBV3-1 and TRBJ2-3, with D possibly matching TRBD2 (5 bases). CDR3 length equals 16 residues. Trimming removed 0 bases from V and 0 bases from J, with 10 bases in between. Per germline, CDR1 LGHDT and CDR2 YNNKEL (reference sequence). The CDR3 nucleotides read TGTGCCAGCAGCCAAGATCGGGGATCTAGCACAGATACGCAGTATTTT. It yields the protein CASSQDRGSSTDTQYF.

This clonotype came up many times. In DNA form, the CDR3 reads TGTGCCAGCAGCCCGAGACAGGGTGGGAACATTCAGTACTTC. It codes for CASSPRQGGNIQYF. The V call is TRBV7-6, the J call TRBJ2-4; TRBD1 matches at 7 bases. This CDR3 is built from 14 residues. The germline V gene has CDR1 SGHVS and CDR2 FNYEAQ. V was pared by 5 bases and J by 7 bases, with 8 bases of the junction left unmatched.

The chain couples TRBV29-1 to TRBJ1-2; D not resolved. CDR1 and CDR2 (germline): SQVTM, ANQGSEA. Trimming took 4 bases from V and 1 from J, leaving 10 bases between them. This CDR3 region has 13 residues. The CDR3 coding sequence is TGCAGCGTTGGGAGGACGGTTAACTATGGCTACACCTTC. Its protein product is CSVGRTVNYGYTF.

This clonotype was detected ten times or more. The rearrangement joins TRBV29-1 to TRBJ2-1; D may be TRBD1 (6 bases). The CDR3 contains 15 residues. The germline CDR1 and CDR2 sequences are SQVTM and ANQGSEA. Between the trimmed V and J ends, which lost 7 bases and 4 bases, there was a span of 20 bases. DNA for the CDR3: TGCAGCGCAGCCGGACAGCCCATAATTTACAATGAGCAGTTCTTC. This translates into CSAAGQPIIYNEQFF.

The rearrangement links TRBV2 to TRBJ1-1; possible D gene TRBD1, 5 bases. V was pared by 8 bases and J by 6 bases, with 16 bases between. This CDR3 is built from 13 residues. Looked up from germline, CDR1 is SNHLY and CDR2 is FYNNEI. The DNA for the CDR3 is TGTGCCAGCTACCATAAGGGGATCGCTGAAGCTTTCTTT. As protein: CASYHKGIAEAFF. Full variable domain (remainder filled in from reference TRBV2 and TRBJ1-1): EPEVTQTPSHQVTQMGQEVILRCVPISNHLYFYWYRQILGQKVEFLVSFYNNEISEKSEIFDDQFSVERPDGSNFTLKIRSTKLEDSAMYFCASYHKGIAEAFFGQGTRLTVV.

This clonotype is judged medium-sized. The V gene is TRBV11-2, the J gene TRBJ1-2, with D hard to call. Trimming stripped 5 bases from V and 3 bases from J, with 19 bases between. CDR1 is SGHAT and CDR2 is FQNNGV in the germline V gene. The CDR3 covers 16 residues. In DNA, the CDR3 is TGTGCCAGCAGCCCCCGTACTCTGGCGGAAGACTATGGCTACACCTTC. Encoded protein: CASSPRTLAEDYGYTF.

This clonotype came up many times. V gene TRBV4-1 combines with J gene TRBJ2-1; D is ambiguous. From germline, CDR1 is MGHRA and CDR2 YSYEKL. The CDR3 has 13 amino acids. Trimming cost V 0 bases and J 12 bases, with 12 bases left between them. CDR3 protein: CASSQDWVRGQFF. CDR3 nucleotides: TGCGCCAGCAGCCAAGATTGGGTTCGCGGGCAGTTCTTC.

This clonotype was counted at least ten times. V usage is TRBV18 and J usage is TRBJ1-3; D remains unclear. The length of the CDR3 is 15 residues. V lost 5 bases to trimming and J lost 0 bases, with 11 bases between them. Germline V CDR1 and CDR2: KGHSH, LQKENI. CDR3: CASSSVDLSGNTIYF. The CDR3 DNA sequence: TGTGCCAGCTCATCGGTGGACCTCTCTGGAAACACCATATATTTT.

This clonotype has at least ten counts. J is TRBJ1-5 and V is TRBV12-3 or TRBV12-4; tentative D call: TRBD1 (5 bases). The V end lost 6 bases, the J end lost 7 bases, and 10 bases lay between the germline ends. This CDR3 comprises 12 residues. The CDR3 DNA reads TGTGCCAGCAGACTAGGGGACCAGCCCCAGCATTTT. It is translated as CASRLGDQPQHF.

This clonotype was seen at least ten times. The chain combines TRBV14 with TRBJ2-1; the match to TRBD1 covers 7 bases. The V gene end was trimmed by 3 bases and the J gene end by 8 bases; junction bases not matched to a gene: 22. The CDR3 contains 19 residues. CDR1 and CDR2 from the germline V gene are SGHDN and FVKESK. CDR3 amino acids: CASSHDSPRQGILIDEQFF. For the CDR3, the DNA is TGTGCCAGCAGCCACGATTCCCCGCGACAGGGTATTCTTATCGATGAGCAGTTCTTC.

This clonotype came up a few times. This rearrangement joins TRBV2 to TRBJ1-1, with unresolved D. Deletions cut 6 bases from V and 0 bases from J, with 8 bases between. Germline CDR1 and CDR2: SNHLY and FYNNEI. The length of the CDR3 is 13 residues. The CDR3 nucleotides read TGTGCCAGCAGACTTGCGATGAACACTGAAGCTTTCTTT. This gives the protein CASRLAMNTEAFF. Filled out from reference TRBV2 and TRBJ1-1, the complete variable domain reads EPEVTQTPSHQVTQMGQEVILRCVPISNHLYFYWYRQILGQKVEFLVSFYNNEISEKSEIFDDQFSVERPDGSNFTLKIRSTKLEDSAMYFCASRLAMNTEAFFGQGTRLTVV.

This clonotype was detected many times. CDR3 DNA: TGTGCCAGTAGTACCCTGACACTTTTCACAGATACGCAGTATTTT. Its translation: CASSTLTLFTDTQYF. The chain has TRBV19 and TRBJ2-3; D is uncertain. Trimming took 4 bases from V and 2 from J, leaving 13 bases between them. The CDR3 length is 15 residues. Germline values: CDR1 LNHDA, CDR2 SQIVND (reference sequence). The whole variable domain, filled in from reference TRBV19 and TRBJ2-3, reads DGGITQSPKYLFRKEGQNVTLSCEQNLNHDAMYWYRQDPGQGLRLIYYSQIVNDFQKGDIAEGYSVSREKKESFPLTVTSAQKNPTAFYLCASSTLTLFTDTQYFGPGTRLTVL.

This clonotype was detected many times. This chain connects TRBV4-1 to TRBJ2-3; perhaps D is TRBD1 or TRBD2 (5 bases each). CDR1 and CDR2 (germline): MGHRA, YSYEKL. Trimming pared 3 bases from V and 6 bases from J, leaving 22 bases between. The CDR3 length is 17 residues. DNA for the CDR3: TGCGCCAGCAGCCAGACAGCAATGCGTACTAGGTTGGATACGCAGTATTTT. Amino acids: CASSQTAMRTRLDTQYF.

This clonotype was detected ten times or more. V is TRBV19 and J is TRBJ2-1, with TRBD1 identical over 7 bases. The J segment lost 3 bases and the V segment lost 6 bases, leaving 5 bases of the junction unmatched. CDR1 is LNHDA, CDR2 SQIVND, per germline (reference sequence). The CDR3 length is 14 residues. The CDR3 region is CASRGQWIYNEQFF. The CDR3 DNA reads as TGTGCCAGTAGGGGACAGTGGATCTACAATGAGCAGTTCTTC.

This clonotype was detected only a few times. The chain uses TRBV7-6 and TRBJ2-3, with D perhaps TRBD1 (5 bases). CDR1 SGHVS and CDR2 FNYEAQ come from the germline V gene. Trimming shortened V by 5 bases and J by 3 bases, and 9 bases separated the two germline ends. The CDR3 spans 13 residues. The CDR3 here is CASSRQTTDTQYF. CDR3 nucleotides: TGTGCCAGCAGCCGACAGACGACAGATACGCAGTATTTT.

The chain links TRBV10-1 to TRBJ1-1, with unresolved D. This CDR3 has 11 amino acids. V lost 7 bases to trimming and J lost 3 bases, with 6 bases between them. Germline V gene lookup returns CDR1 WNHNN and CDR2 SYGVQD (reference sequence). The CDR3 loop reads CASKFDTEAFF. The CDR3 nucleotides are TGCGCCAGCAAGTTCGACACTGAAGCTTTCTTT.

This clonotype was observed a few times. The chain links TRBV29-1 to TRBJ2-1, with D perhaps assigned TRBD1 or TRBD2 (5 bases each). Trimming pared 1 base from V and 9 bases from J, leaving 16 bases between. The CDR3 spans 14 residues. The V gene's germline CDR1 is SQVTM and CDR2 ANQGSEA. CDR3 sequence: CSVEARRTGAEQFF. CDR3 nucleotides: TGCAGCGTTGAAGCCCGCAGGACTGGGGCTGAGCAGTTCTTC.